The 32 T cell receptor beta chains listed next were all sequenced from one sample in a study of early T cells in non-severe SARS-CoV-2 infection (dated by TCRdb to the early 2020s). Receptor amplification or capture employed 5' RACE. The instrument was a NextSeq 500. The public reads were reanalyzed by TCRdb: fastp trimming at Q25, MiXCR alignment, in-frame beta chains only. Every entry covers one CDR3 protein and lists the most common genes and DNA from its rows. This sample gives over 50,000 distinct CDR3 sequences in total; about 9.3% of them show up just once. The ten largest clones take up 1.2% of the sample. The sequenced material came from whole blood. The receptor set was obtained from an adult who was a healthcare worker with PCR-confirmed SARS-CoV-2 infection or an uninfected control (not recorded which).

The chain has TRBV11-2 and TRBJ2-3; the match to TRBD2 covers 11 bases. V shed 5 bases and J 3 bases; nucleotides not matched to a gene: 7. The CDR3 has 16 amino acids. Looked up from germline, CDR1 is SGHAT and CDR2 is FQNNGV. CDR3 in DNA: TGTGCCAGCAGCCTAAAGACTAGCGGGGTTACAGATACGCAGTATTTT. It is translated as CASSLKTSGVTDTQYF.

The chain carries TRBV4-1 and TRBJ2-1, with 11 nucleotides matching TRBD2. Germline CDR1 is MGHRA and CDR2 is YSYEKL. The CDR3 is 17 residues long. After removal of 4 bases from V and 5 bases from J, the junction contained 10 bases not matched to a gene. The chain's CDR3 is CASSPKVTTSGDNEQFF. CDR3 nucleotide sequence: TGCGCCAGCAGCCCAAAAGTAACGACTAGCGGGGACAATGAGCAGTTCTTC.

V gene TRBV12-3 or TRBV12-4 combines with J gene TRBJ1-2, with 8 bases aligning to TRBD1. V was clipped by 5 bases and J by 3 bases; unmatched bases: 5. The CDR3 covers 14 residues. This CDR3 reads CASSAPDRDYGYTF. CDR3 bases: TGTGCCAGCAGTGCCCCGGACAGGGACTATGGCTACACCTTC.

A note on this clonotype: The germline gene is not matched at one end of the junction; a read error may be the cause. The J gene is TRBJ1-3, the V gene TRBV12-3 or TRBV12-4, with D unresolved. This CDR3 contains 11 residues. The CDR3 spells CASSEGWGFDF. CDR3 in DNA: TGTGCCAGCAGTGAAGGGTGGGGATTTGATTTT.

The V call is TRBV4-2, the J call TRBJ1-4; no reliable D call. The germline V gene encodes CDR1 LGHNA and CDR2 YNFKEQ. This CDR3 has 16 amino acids. V was shortened by 2 bases and J by 0 bases, with 10 bases between the two germline ends. In DNA, the CDR3 is TGTGCCAGCAGCCAAAAATTGCTTGCAACTAATGAAAAACTGTTTTTT. Protein: CASSQKLLATNEKLFF.

This clonotype was seen a handful of times. The chain has TRBV21-1 and TRBJ2-5; TRBD1 is taken as the D call from the table, unchecked against the DNA. TRBV21-1 is a known pseudogene. The CDR3 consists of 15 residues. The CDR3 DNA reads TGTGCCAGCACCACGGGACAGGGGGCGAGAGAGACCCAGTACTTC. Protein: CASTTGQGARETQYF.

The chain recombines TRBV5-1 with TRBJ2-5, with a weak D call TRBD1 (6 bases). CDR1 SGHRS and CDR2 YFSETQ come from the germline V gene. The V and J ends lost 4 bases and 5 bases respectively, with 21 bases between them. The CDR3 is made up of 16 amino acids. CDR3 amino acids: CASSTGTTGPVETQYF. CDR3 coding DNA: TGCGCCAGCAGCACTGGGACAACCGGCCCCGTCGAGACCCAGTACTTC. Filled out from reference TRBV5-1 and TRBJ2-5, the complete variable domain reads KAGVTQTPRYLIKTRGQQVTLSCSPISGHRSVSWYQQTPGQGLQFLFEYFSETQRNKGNFPGRFSGRQFSNSRSEMNVSTLELGDSALYLCASSTGTTGPVETQYFGPGTRLLVL.

This clonotype was counted ten times or more. The CDR3 loop reads CASSEGLVGEQYV. The CDR3 DNA sequence: TGTGCCAGCAGCGAGGGACTAGTCGGCGAGCAGTACGTC. V and J are TRBV7-9 and TRBJ2-7; 8 nucleotides match TRBD2. The germline CDR1 and CDR2 sequences are SEHNR and FQNEAQ (reference sequence). V shed 5 bases, J shed 6 bases, and the junction held 6 bases outside the gene matches. The CDR3 covers 13 residues.

V gene TRBV20-1 combines with J gene TRBJ2-5; TRBD1 or TRBD2 may be the D gene (5 bases each). Germline CDR1 is DFQATT and CDR2 is SNEGSKA (reference sequence). The length of the CDR3 is 11 residues. The CDR3 DNA is TGCGCTGGGGGTACTCAAGAGACCCAGTACTTC. Encoded protein: CAGGTQETQYF.

V is TRBV19 and J is TRBJ2-7, with 10 bases aligning to TRBD1. Looked up from germline, CDR1 is LNHDA and CDR2 is SQIVND (reference sequence). The ends lost 9 bases at V and 6 bases at J; junction bases unmatched: 11. The CDR3 loop spans 14 amino acids. This CDR3 is CARQDMGQGREQYV. The DNA for the CDR3 is TGTGCCAGGCAAGATATGGGACAGGGGCGCGAGCAGTACGTC.

This chain links TRBV7-9 with TRBJ1-5; 7 bases align to TRBD1. The trim removed 2 bases at V and 6 bases at J, leaving 10 bases unmatched. Germline CDR1 and CDR2: SEHNR and FQNEAQ (reference sequence). This CDR3 comprises 16 residues. The CDR3 loop reads CASSLFKTGRTQPQHF. The CDR3 bases are TGTGCCAGCAGCTTATTTAAGACAGGGCGAACTCAGCCCCAGCATTTT.

The rearrangement links TRBV6-6 to TRBJ1-6; tentative D call: TRBD1 (5 bases). V was trimmed by 9 bases and J by 7 bases, leaving 16 bases between them. CDR3 length: 14 amino acids. Germline assignment: CDR1 MNHNY and CDR2 SVGAGI (reference sequence). CDR3 bases: TGTGCCAGTACCCCGGGACCGACCAATTCACCCCTCCACTTT. This gives the protein CASTPGPTNSPLHF.

This clonotype was detected ten times or more. The CDR3 here is CASSYRDSSSGNTIYF. In DNA, the CDR3 is TGTGCCAGCAGTTACCGAGACAGTAGCTCTGGAAACACCATATATTTT. The rearrangement links TRBV6-6 to TRBJ1-3, with a weak D call TRBD1 (5 bases). The V end was cut by 2 bases, the J end by 0 bases, with 11 bases between. The CDR3 spans 16 residues. Germline CDR1 reads MNHNY; CDR2 reads SVGAGI (reference sequence).

There are many counts of this clonotype. The CDR3 nucleotides are TGTGCCAGCAGCTCAGCAGGGGAAAAACTGTTTTTT. Its protein is CASSSAGEKLFF. The chain has TRBV7-9 and TRBJ1-4; D is perhaps TRBD1 (5 bases). This CDR3 is 12 amino acids long. V lost 4 bases, J lost 8 bases, and 8 bases lay in between. CDR1 and CDR2 (germline): SEHNR, FQNEAQ (reference sequence).

This clonotype showed up many times. This chain uses TRBV30 with TRBJ1-1; D ambiguous. V dropped 1 base and J dropped 5 bases, with 14 bases sitting between them. CDR3 length: 14 amino acids. CDR1 GTSNPN and CDR2 SVGIG come from the germline V gene (reference sequence). Here the CDR3 reads CAWSARTVRTEAFF. The CDR3 DNA is TGTGCCTGGAGTGCCAGGACCGTTAGAACTGAAGCTTTCTTT. Supplemented by reference TRBV30 and TRBJ1-1, the full variable domain reads SQTIHQWPATLVQPVGSPLSLECTVEGTSNPNLYWYRQAAGRGLQLLFYSVGIGQISSEVPQNLSASRPQDRQFILSSKKLLLSDSGFYLCAWSARTVRTEAFFGQGTRLTVV.

This clonotype showed up just a few times. This chain connects TRBV5-1 to TRBJ2-7, with 9 bases that match TRBD1. CDR3 size: 14 residues. CDR1 is SGHRS and CDR2 is YFSETQ in the germline V gene. The junction had 8 bases not matched to a gene; V was cut back by 4 bases and J by 6 bases. The CDR3 loop is CASSAGQGSTEQYV. The CDR3, as DNA: TGCGCCAGCAGCGCGGGACAGGGATCCACCGAGCAGTACGTC.

The chain combines TRBV21-1 with TRBJ2-2; the D call of TRBD2 is as the table states it, not checked on the DNA. TRBV21-1 is shown as a pseudogene. CDR3 size: 16 residues. This CDR3 reads CASSKDYSGGAGELFF. The CDR3, as DNA: TGTGCCAGCAGCAAAGATTACAGCGGGGGTGCCGGGGAGCTGTTTTTT.

The rearrangement uses TRBV25-1 and TRBJ2-1; D is perhaps TRBD2 (7 bases). The CDR3 spans 14 residues. Trimming shortened V by 9 bases and J by 8 bases, and 20 bases separated the two germline ends. The germline CDR1 and CDR2 sequences are MGHDK and SYGVNS. The CDR3 loop reads CASSRGGRLDEQFF. CDR3 nucleotide sequence: TGTGCCAGTTCCAGGGGAGGGCGGTTAGATGAGCAGTTCTTC.

This clonotype was counted a few times. V is TRBV2 and J is TRBJ1-1; TRBD1 is a possible D gene (5 bases). Per the germline V gene, CDR1 is SNHLY and CDR2 is FYNNEI. Trimming took off 2 bases at V and 6 bases at J, with 16 bases between the two ends. This CDR3 is 15 amino acids long. DNA for the CDR3: TGTGCCAGCAGTGAACAGGGCAGATCCCTGGCTGAAGCTTTCTTT. Protein: CASSEQGRSLAEAFF.

This clonotype was seen a handful of times. This rearrangement joins TRBV12-3 or TRBV12-4 to TRBJ1-2, with 10 bases lining up with TRBD1. With 4 bases clipped from V and 4 bases from J, the junction kept 9 bases outside the gene matches. The CDR3 has 16 residues. The CDR3 DNA follows: TGTGCCAGCAGTTCCCGGGGGACAGGGGCTAGCTATGGCTACACCTTC. Translating it yields CASSSRGTGASYGYTF.

This clonotype was observed a handful of times. In DNA form, the CDR3 reads TGTGCCAGTAGACGGGGGGACTATGGCTACACCTTC. Protein sequence: CASRRGDYGYTF. The chain links TRBV12-3 or TRBV12-4 to TRBJ1-2, with D tentatively TRBD1 (5 bases). V lost 9 bases, J lost 3 bases, and 11 bases lay in between. CDR3 length equals 12 residues.

The chain joins TRBV15 to TRBJ2-1; 10 nucleotides agree with TRBD1. Germline loops: CDR1 LNHNV, CDR2 YYDKDF (reference sequence). J gave up 9 bases and V 0 bases, and 5 bases lay outside the gene matches. The CDR3 covers 15 residues. DNA of the CDR3: TGTGCCACCAGCAGAGATCGGGACAGGGGACCTGAGCAGTTCTTC. Translating it yields CATSRDRDRGPEQFF.

This sequence joins TRBV11-2 and TRBJ2-5, with 7 bases that match TRBD2. J gave up 0 bases and V 6 bases, and 4 bases lay outside the gene matches. Germline-derived CDR1 and CDR2 are SGHAT and FQNNGV. The CDR3 length is 14 residues. CDR3 sequence (DNA): TGTGCCAGCAGTCCGCGGGGGAACCAAGAGACCCAGTACTTC. Translation: CASSPRGNQETQYF.

J is TRBJ2-1 and V is TRBV21-1. TRBV21-1 is tagged as a pseudogene. The length of the CDR3 is 15 residues. The CDR3 reads CASSNVAQIYNEQFF. The CDR3 bases are TGTGCCAGCAGCAATGTAGCTCAGATCTACAATGAGCAGTTCTTC.

This clonotype occurred many times. The rearrangement links TRBV24-1 to TRBJ2-1, with 9 bases lining up with TRBD2. CDR1 and CDR2 from the germline V gene are KGHDR and SFDVKD. The CDR3 length is 17 residues. Trimming removed 4 bases from V and 8 bases from J; junction bases left unmatched: 14. This CDR3 reads CATSDRTSALLGDEQFF. The CDR3 bases are TGTGCCACCAGTGACCGGACTAGCGCTCTCCTCGGGGATGAGCAGTTCTTC.

This clonotype was picked up a small number of times. The chain employs TRBV11-2 and TRBJ2-3; D remains ambiguous. The CDR3 extends over 17 amino acids. Germline V gene sequence: CDR1 SGHAT, CDR2 FQNNGV. V was cut by 4 bases and J by 0 bases, with 17 bases left in between. The CDR3 DNA reads TGTGCCAGCAGCTCCCTTGACTCCTCGCGCAGCACAGATACGCAGTATTTT. Encoded protein: CASSSLDSSRSTDTQYF.

This clonotype appeared a few times. Here the CDR3 DNA reads TGTGCCAGCAGTACGGCCCCGGCTAGCACAGATACGCAGTATTTT. Translation: CASSTAPASTDTQYF. This chain uses TRBV2 with TRBJ2-3, with no clear D. CDR1 and CDR2 (germline): SNHLY, FYNNEI. The CDR3 has 15 amino acids. V dropped 5 bases and J dropped 0 bases, with 12 bases sitting between them.

This clonotype showed up many times. This chain joins TRBV7-8 and TRBJ2-1, with 15 bases aligning to TRBD2. The CDR3 loop spans 15 amino acids. Germline V CDR1 and CDR2: SGHVS, FQNEAQ. V was pared by 8 bases and J by 8 bases, with 7 bases of the junction left unmatched. CDR3 nucleotide sequence: TGTGCCAGCTTTAGGACTAGCGGGGGGGACTATGAGCAGTTCTTC. Translated, it gives CASFRTSGGDYEQFF.

A few counts support this clonotype. The rearrangement joins TRBV2 to TRBJ1-5, with D possibly being TRBD1 (6 bases). Germline lookup yields CDR1 SNHLY and CDR2 FYNNEI. The V end lost 5 bases, the J end lost 4 bases, and 9 bases lay between the germline ends. The CDR3 covers 13 residues. The CDR3 nucleotides read TGTGCCAGCAGTCACAGGGAAAATCAGCCCCAGCATTTT. Protein: CASSHRENQPQHF.

This chain joins TRBV11-2 and TRBJ2-1; 9 nucleotides agree with TRBD2. Unmatched junction bases numbered 12, after V lost 1 base and J lost 5 bases. The CDR3 contains 18 residues. Germline V CDR1 and CDR2: SGHAT, FQNNGV. CDR3 sequence (DNA): TGTGCCAGCAGCTTAGGACTCGTGCGGGGGGGTCTCGACAATGAGCAGTTCTTC. Encoded protein: CASSLGLVRGGLDNEQFF.

This chain uses TRBV20-1 with TRBJ1-5; D may be TRBD1 (5 bases). Germline V gene data show CDR1 as DFQATT and CDR2 as SNEGSKA (reference sequence). The CDR3 is 13 residues long. V lost 5 bases and J 3 bases, leaving 11 bases between the germline ends. The CDR3 loop is CSAAGTNNQPQHF. CDR3 sequence (DNA): TGCAGTGCTGCCGGGACTAACAATCAGCCCCAGCATTTT.

In this sample, this clonotype turned up many times. The genes are TRBV7-3 and TRBJ2-5, with D possibly matching TRBD2 (5 bases). This CDR3 spans 16 amino acids. V was clipped by 1 base and J by 0 bases, with 12 bases between them. The germline CDR1 and CDR2 sequences are SGHTA and FQGTGA. The CDR3 DNA follows: TGTGCCAGCAGCTTAAATGGTCGGGGATACCAAGAGACCCAGTACTTC. Protein product: CASSLNGRGYQETQYF.